Following are 18 T cell receptor beta chains from one sample sequenced in a study of T cells in women clearing cervical HPV infection. Method: immunoSEQ multiplex PCR; TCRdb's copy keeps in-frame clones and lacks some. In all, the sample yields 13,000 or so clones. What was sequenced was blood buffy coat. Receptors were obtained from a woman between 18 and 70 years old with a cervical HPV16 infection that either progressed to CIN3+ or cleared (not recorded which).

As concerns this clone: The read halts 3 residues ahead of the CDR3 end, with the missing end drawn from the germline J gene. The genes are TRBV20-1 and TRBJ1-2; no reliable D call. The CDR3 covers 13 residues. The germline V gene has CDR1 DFQATT and CDR2 SNEGSKA (reference sequence). CDR3 DNA (partial): TGCAGTGCTCCCCCCCCGGAAAGCGGCGGC. Translated: CSAPPPESGG. The whole CDR3 is CSAPPPESGGYTF.

With respect to this clone: The CDR3 extends 3 residues past the end of the read, so its final part is completed from the germline J gene. The V gene is TRBV19, the J gene TRBJ2-3, with D perhaps TRBD2 (7 bases). The CDR3 contains 15 residues. Germline assignment: CDR1 LNHDA and CDR2 SQIVND (reference sequence). CDR3 DNA (partial): TGTGCCAGTAGTATTAGGGGGGGGGAAAGTCAGCCG. It encodes CASSIRGGESQP. The entire CDR3 protein is CASSIRGGESQPQYF.

The CDR3 sequence is CASSIGLAGVTDTQYF. The sequenced CDR3 bases are TGTGCCAGTAGTATAGGGCTAGCGGGGGTCACAGATACG. This rearrangement joins TRBV19 to TRBJ2-3; 10 bases are a match to TRBD2. The read is 3 residues too short to cover the CDR3 end, so that end is filled in from the germline J gene. The germline gives CDR1 LNHDA, CDR2 SQIVND (reference sequence). V was clipped by 1 base and J by 2 bases; unmatched bases: 3. The length of the CDR3 is 16 residues.

A word on this clone: The CDR3 goes on 3 residues after the read ends, and that part is filled in from the germline J gene. Other nucleotide sequences from this sample produce the same CDR3. This chain connects TRBV2 to TRBJ1-1; D might be TRBD1 (5 bases). The germline V gene has CDR1 SNHLY and CDR2 FYNNEI. V was trimmed by 1 base and J by 6 bases, leaving 12 bases between them. The CDR3 sequence is 14 residues long. CDR3 bases read: TGTGCCAGCAGTGAAGTCGGGGGAGGCGCTGAA. This translates into CASSEVGGGAE. The whole CDR3 is CASSEVGGGAEAFF.

Regarding this clone: The CDR3 end is not reached by the read, which stops 3 residues before it; the germline J gene fills it in. The rearrangement uses TRBV18 and TRBJ1-1, with D unresolved. Germline V gene sequence: CDR1 KGHSH, CDR2 LQKENI. The CDR3 is 16 amino acids. The CDR3 region is CASSSLVGPRTDTAFF. Incomplete CDR3 DNA: TGTGCCAGCTCATCCTTAGTAGGGCCCCGCACAGATACG.

Comment on this clone: Other DNA sequences in this specimen translate into the identical CDR3. The CDR3 bases that were read are TGTGCCAGCTCCCCCCCCGGGGGGGGCAACCACCGATACGAG. It codes for CASSPPGGGNHRYE. The CDR3 as a whole reads CASSPPGGGNHRYEQYF. J is TRBJ2-7 and V is TRBV18; 8 nucleotides align to TRBD2. The CDR3 end falls 3 residues outside the read, so it is completed with the germline J gene. This CDR3 has 17 residues. V shed 6 bases, J shed 4 bases, and the junction held 17 bases outside the gene matches. The germline gives CDR1 KGHSH, CDR2 LQKENI.

A word on this clone: The read terminates 3 residues ahead of where the CDR3 ends, so the germline J gene completes it. The chain couples TRBV20-1 to TRBJ2-4, with 7 bases that match TRBD1. This CDR3 is built from 13 residues. Germline V lookup: CDR1 DFQATT, CDR2 SNEGSKA (reference sequence). CDR3 bases read: TGCAGTGCTATTGTCGGGACAGTATATGGT. Translation gives CSAIVGTVYG. In full, the CDR3 is CSAIVGTVYGQYF.

Turning to this clone: The CDR3 is cut off 3 residues early in the read; its end comes from the germline J gene. The rearrangement links TRBV7-9 to TRBJ2-7, with 9 nucleotides matching TRBD1. After removal of 2 bases from V and 2 bases from J, the junction contained 4 bases not matched to a gene. CDR1 is SEHNR and CDR2 is FQNEAQ in the germline V gene (reference sequence). CDR3 length: 15 amino acids. The CDR3 sequence is CASSLRDRDPYEQYF. The covered CDR3 bases are TGTGCCAGCAGCTTAAGGGACAGGGACCCCTACGAG.

Regarding this clone: The observed sequence ends 3 residues before the CDR3 terminus, with the missing tail filled in from the germline J gene. V is TRBV25-1 and J is TRBJ2-5, with D tentatively TRBD1 (6 bases). Germline V gene sequence: CDR1 MGHDK, CDR2 SYGVNS. V gave up 8 bases and J gave up 3 bases, with 22 bases separating them. The CDR3 extends over 16 amino acids. CDR3 DNA, as far as it was read: TGTGCCAGCTCCGACCAGGACAGTCCGCTTGAAGAGACC. Its translation is CASSDQDSPLEET. The whole CDR3 is CASSDQDSPLEETQYF.

For this clone: An end of the junction does not agree with germline; a read error may underlie this. The read ends 3 residues shy of where the CDR3 ends; the end is completed using the germline J gene. V is TRBV5-1 and J is TRBJ1-3; 8 bases agree with TRBD1. Germline V gene data show CDR1 as SGHRS and CDR2 as YFSETQ. There are 17 residues in the CDR3. The sequenced CDR3 bases are TGCGCCAGCAGCACCCTGACAGGGGCCAACTCTGGAAACACA. It translates to CASSTLTGANSGNT. The entire CDR3 protein is CASSTLTGANSGNTIYF.

Note on this clone: The CDR3 goes on 3 residues after the read ends, and that part is filled in from the germline J gene. The J gene is TRBJ1-2, the V gene TRBV2, with 7 bases aligning to TRBD1. The CDR3 runs 12 residues. Per the germline V gene, CDR1 is SNHLY and CDR2 is FYNNEI. CDR3 DNA, as far as it was read: TGTGCCAGCAGTGATACAGGGGTCGGC. Translated: CASSDTGVG. The entire CDR3 protein reads CASSDTGVGYTF.

As regards this clone: The read ends 3 residues before the CDR3 terminus; that terminus is restored from the germline J gene. V is TRBV7-9 and J is TRBJ1-3, with unresolved D. The CDR3 has 14 residues. V lost 1 base and J lost 0, with 4 bases in between. Germline CDR1 SEHNR, CDR2 FQNEAQ (reference sequence). The sequenced part of the CDR3 DNA is TGTGCCAGCAGCTTAGGCGCCTCTGGAAACACC. As protein: CASSLGASGNT. The CDR3 in its entirety is CASSLGASGNTIYF.

Considering frequency, this clone is medium-sized. Sequencing ends 3 residues short of the CDR3 end; the germline J gene provides the rest. The chain uses TRBV5-1 and TRBJ2-3; D is unclear. The CDR3 totals 15 residues. Per germline, CDR1 SGHRS and CDR2 YFSETQ. V dropped 0 bases and J dropped 2 bases, with 10 bases sitting between them. The covered CDR3 bases are TGCGCCAGCAGCTTGGCTCCGACTCCCACAGATACG. Translation: CASSLAPTPTDT. The full CDR3 sequence reads CASSLAPTPTDTQYF.

On this clone: The read gets to within 3 residues of the CDR3 end, and the germline J gene fills in the rest. This rearrangement joins TRBV18 to TRBJ2-1, with D perhaps matching TRBD1 (5 bases). The CDR3 covers 15 residues. Per germline, CDR1 KGHSH and CDR2 LQKENI. Between the trimmed V and J ends, which lost 2 bases and 6 bases, there was a span of 14 bases. Incomplete CDR3 DNA: TGTGCCAGCTCACCATTACAGGACAAATCCAATGAG. This gives the protein CASSPLQDKSNE. The complete CDR3 reads CASSPLQDKSNEQFF.

In the case of this clone: One junction end disagrees with the germline gene, perhaps due to a read error. The CDR3 extends 3 residues past the end of the read, so its final part is completed from the germline J gene. This chain connects TRBV2 to TRBJ2-7; 7 bases match TRBD1. The germline V gene encodes CDR1 SNHLY and CDR2 FYNNEI. The CDR3 has 12 amino acids. CDR3 in amino acids: CVSGQDRYEQYF. The CDR3 DNA, read in part, is TGTGTCAGCGGACAGGATCGGTACGAG.

On this clone itself: The observed sequence ends 3 residues before the CDR3 terminus, with the missing tail filled in from the germline J gene. The chain is built from TRBV19 and TRBJ1-1; TRBD1 aligns across 8 bases. The CDR3 totals 15 residues. V lost 1 base to trimming and J lost 3 bases; unmatched junction nucleotides: 4. CDR1 LNHDA and CDR2 SQIVND come from the germline V gene (reference sequence). This chain's CDR3 is CASSIGTGMDTEAFF. CDR3 bases read: TGTGCCAGTAGTATAGGGACAGGGATGGACACTGAA.

Points on this clone: Sequencing ends 3 residues short of the CDR3 end; the germline J gene provides the rest. This sequence joins TRBV20-1 and TRBJ2-5; 13 bases are shared with TRBD2. The trim removed 6 bases at V and 2 bases at J, leaving 3 bases unmatched. The CDR3 spans 14 residues. Germline-derived CDR1 and CDR2 are DFQATT and SNEGSKA (reference sequence). The DNA read from the CDR3 is TGCAGTGCGGGGACTAGCGGGGTACAAGAGACC. Its translation: CSAGTSGVQET. The full CDR3 protein reads CSAGTSGVQETQYF.

Worth noting for this clone: The DNA ends 3 residues before the CDR3 does, and the rest of the CDR3 is filled in from the germline J gene. The chain employs TRBV6-1 and TRBJ2-2, with D possibly called TRBD1 or TRBD2 (6 bases each). The germline CDR1 and CDR2 sequences are MNHNS and SASEGT. The CDR3 totals 15 residues. The CDR3 reads CASSEQQGSGEKLFF. The sequenced CDR3 bases are TGTGCCAGCAGTGAACAACAGGGATCGGGAGAAAAG.